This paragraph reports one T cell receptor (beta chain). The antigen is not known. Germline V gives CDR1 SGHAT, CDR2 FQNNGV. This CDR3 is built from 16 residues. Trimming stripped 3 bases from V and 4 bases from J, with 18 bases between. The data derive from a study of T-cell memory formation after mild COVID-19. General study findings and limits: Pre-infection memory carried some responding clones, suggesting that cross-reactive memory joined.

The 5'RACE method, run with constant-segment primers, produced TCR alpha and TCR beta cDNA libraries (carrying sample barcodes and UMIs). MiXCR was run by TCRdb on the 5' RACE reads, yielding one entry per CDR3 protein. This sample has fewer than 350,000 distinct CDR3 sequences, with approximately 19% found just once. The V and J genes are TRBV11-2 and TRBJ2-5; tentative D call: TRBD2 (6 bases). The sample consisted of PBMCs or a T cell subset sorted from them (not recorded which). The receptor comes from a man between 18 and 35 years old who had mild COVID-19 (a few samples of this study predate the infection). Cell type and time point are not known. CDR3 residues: CASSFVRGATGETQYF. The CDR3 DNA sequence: TGTGCCAGCAGCTTCGTGCGCGGGGCAACAGGAGAGACCCAGTACTTC.